The clone carrying this TCR beta chain was seen a handful of times. The source of the sample is a study of blood T cell repertoires in COVID-19. At the level of the study: From T cells, B-cell-depleted T cells, or PBMCs came the material, which was cDNA or gDNA.

Germline values: CDR1 LGHNA, CDR2 YNFKEQ. Trimming cost V 0 bases and J 4 bases; bases outside gene matches: 2. This CDR3 has 15 residues. Authors' data handling: Amplification of reference gene primers was used by the study to estimate nucleated cell counts. Sequencing was performed with immunoSEQ multiplex PCR; in TCRdb, only in-frame clones are kept and a portion is missing. D and trimming come from the DNA, and the V and J calls and clone size come from that table. The sample shows around 250,000 clones, about 88% of them seen only once. The clonotype originates from a man between 18 and 29 years old with active or convalescent COVID-19. The sequenced sample was peripheral blood. This chain joins TRBV4-2 and TRBJ2-3, with 9 bases identical to TRBD2. CDR3 amino acids: CASSQDSGSPDTQYF. The CDR3 DNA reads as TGTGCCAGCAGCCAAGATAGCGGGAGCCCAGATACGCAGTATTTT.